This passage covers 14 T cell receptor beta chains from one sample sequenced in a study of T-cell reconstitution after alpha-beta-depleted transplantation in children. For TCRbeta, the library was prepared with unique molecular identifiers. TCRdb reprocessed the PCR reads via MiXCR and lists one record per CDR3 protein. The sample shows more than 200,000 distinct CDR3 sequences, more than 20% of them seen only once. This material consisted of PBMCs, mostly from graft donor cells, taken 360 days after TCRalphabeta/CD19-depleted stem cell transplant. These receptors originate from a female patient aged 2-10 years who had a stem cell transplant for congenital amegakaryocytic thrombocytopenia, so the T cells may come from the graft donor.

This clonotype came up a few times. V gene TRBV20-1 combines with J gene TRBJ2-5; the D gene could be TRBD1 or TRBD2 (5 bases each). CDR1 and CDR2 from the germline V gene are DFQATT and SNEGSKA (reference sequence). V was trimmed by 0 bases and J by 4 bases, leaving 21 bases between them. The CDR3 has 17 amino acids. CDR3 nucleotide sequence: TGCAGTGCTAGAGATCGACGGTCCGTGGTGAGGGGAGAGACCCAGTACTTC. Translation: CSARDRRSVVRGETQYF.

The J gene is TRBJ2-7, the V gene TRBV5-6, with D maybe TRBD1 (6 bases). The CDR3 loop spans 15 amino acids. V gave up 5 bases and J gave up 3 bases, with 18 bases separating them. Germline CDR1 and CDR2: SGHDT and YYEEEE. CDR3 sequence (DNA): TGTGCCAGCAGGGTAAGGGGGATGGAGGACTACGAGCAGTACTTC. Protein: CASRVRGMEDYEQYF.

The rearrangement joins TRBV10-2 to TRBJ2-4; D is undetermined. V lost 7 bases, J lost 0 bases, and 7 bases lay in between. The germline V gene encodes CDR1 WSHSY and CDR2 SAAADI. The CDR3 is 13 residues long. The CDR3 here is CASNSVAKNIQYF. In DNA, the CDR3 is TGCGCCAGCAATAGTGTAGCCAAAAACATTCAGTACTTC.

This clonotype was picked up a small number of times. The V and J genes are TRBV11-1 and TRBJ1-2; perhaps TRBD1 as D (5 bases). Germline CDR1 SGHAT, CDR2 FQDESV (reference sequence). Deletions cut 2 bases from V and 2 bases from J, with 12 bases between. The CDR3 runs 15 residues. CDR3 sequence (DNA): TGTGCCAGCAGCTTAATAACCGGGGCGAACTATGGCTACACCTTC. The encoded protein is CASSLITGANYGYTF.

This clonotype was recorded many times. The chain recombines TRBV15 with TRBJ2-2; D is possibly TRBD1 (5 bases). V lost 2 bases, J lost 7 bases, and 8 bases lay in between. Germline V gene data show CDR1 as LNHNV and CDR2 as YYDKDF (reference sequence). The CDR3 is 13 residues long. CDR3 sequence (DNA): TGTGCCACCAGCAGATCAGGGATCGGGGAGCTGTTTTTT. Translation: CATSRSGIGELFF.

This clonotype has just a few counts. This chain's CDR3 is CASSLVGFQEKLFF. CDR3 sequence (DNA): TGCGCCAGCAGCCTTGTTGGGTTTCAGGAAAAACTGTTTTTT. The rearrangement links TRBV4-3 to TRBJ1-4, with no clear D. Germline CDR1 reads LGHNA; CDR2 reads YSLEER. The CDR3 spans 14 residues. V was clipped by 4 bases and J by 8 bases, with 14 bases between them.

J is TRBJ2-2 and V is TRBV7-6; D remains unclear. The CDR3 sequence is 12 residues long. Germline lookup yields CDR1 SGHVS and CDR2 FNYEAQ. Trimming left V 0 bases short and J 16 bases short, with 12 bases between. The CDR3, as DNA: TGTGCCAGCAGCTTAGCCGTTCCAAAGCCGTTTTTT. As protein: CASSLAVPKPFF.

V gene TRBV7-2 combines with J gene TRBJ2-6, with D perhaps TRBD1 (6 bases). Deletions cut 1 base from V and 0 bases from J, with 10 bases between. There are 17 residues in the CDR3. Germline lookup yields CDR1 SGHTA and CDR2 FQGNSA. CDR3 sequence: CASSLVGRGSGANVLTF. CDR3 nucleotides: TGTGCCAGCAGCTTAGTGGGCAGGGGCTCTGGGGCCAACGTCCTGACTTTC.

This clonotype was seen a few times. The rearrangement joins TRBV29-1 to TRBJ2-6; TRBD2 might be the D (5 bases). The CDR3 is 14 residues long. Trimming left V 5 bases short and J 0 bases short, with 8 bases between. Germline CDR1 reads SQVTM; CDR2 reads ANQGSEA. The CDR3 region is CSVFEGSGANVLTF. The CDR3 region has the DNA TGCAGCGTTTTTGAGGGCTCTGGGGCCAACGTCCTGACTTTC.

This sequence joins TRBV7-2 and TRBJ2-7; D is undetermined. V lost 0 bases and J 2 bases, leaving 8 bases between the germline ends. Germline V CDR1 and CDR2: SGHTA, FQGNSA. This CDR3 is built from 14 residues. This chain's CDR3 is CASSLAGTPYEQYF. The CDR3 DNA is TGTGCCAGCAGCTTAGCGGGAACCCCCTACGAGCAGTACTTC.

The chain uses TRBV11-2 and TRBJ2-5, with TRBD2 matching over 11 bases. The CDR3 sequence is 19 residues long. CDR1 and CDR2 (germline): SGHAT, FQNNGV. The junction had 12 bases not matched to a gene; V was cut back by 2 bases and J by 1 base. The CDR3 region has the DNA TGTGCCAGCAGCTTATATGGGTTAGCGGGAGGGCCGGCCCAAGAGACCCAGTACTTC. It specifies CASSLYGLAGGPAQETQYF.

This clonotype was detected only a few times. The chain links TRBV5-1 to TRBJ2-1; no definite D call. V was shortened by 6 bases and J by 4 bases, with 17 bases between the two germline ends. Germline V gene sequence: CDR1 SGHRS, CDR2 YFSETQ. The CDR3 is made up of 15 amino acids. DNA for the CDR3: TGCGCCAGCAAGGGTGTCGGGTCCCCGTACAATGAGCAGTTCTTC. Encoded protein: CASKGVGSPYNEQFF.

In this sample, this clonotype turned up many times. CDR3: CASSLILAGDNEQFF. DNA for the CDR3: TGTGCCAGCAGCTTAATACTAGCGGGGGACAATGAGCAGTTCTTC. This rearrangement joins TRBV7-9 to TRBJ2-1, with 11 bases identical to TRBD2. Germline CDR1 is SEHNR and CDR2 is FQNEAQ (reference sequence). This CDR3 contains 15 residues. J gave up 5 bases and V 2 bases, and 2 bases lay outside the gene matches.

This clonotype was found once. CDR3: CASTVTSASNQPQHF. The DNA for the CDR3 is TGTGCCAGCACCGTCACGTCGGCTAGCAATCAGCCCCAGCATTTT. This chain links TRBV28 with TRBJ1-5; D is undetermined. Germline V gene sequence: CDR1 MDHEN, CDR2 SYDVKM. The CDR3 length is 15 residues. The germline V and J ends were trimmed by 7 bases and 0 bases, with 13 bases remaining between them.